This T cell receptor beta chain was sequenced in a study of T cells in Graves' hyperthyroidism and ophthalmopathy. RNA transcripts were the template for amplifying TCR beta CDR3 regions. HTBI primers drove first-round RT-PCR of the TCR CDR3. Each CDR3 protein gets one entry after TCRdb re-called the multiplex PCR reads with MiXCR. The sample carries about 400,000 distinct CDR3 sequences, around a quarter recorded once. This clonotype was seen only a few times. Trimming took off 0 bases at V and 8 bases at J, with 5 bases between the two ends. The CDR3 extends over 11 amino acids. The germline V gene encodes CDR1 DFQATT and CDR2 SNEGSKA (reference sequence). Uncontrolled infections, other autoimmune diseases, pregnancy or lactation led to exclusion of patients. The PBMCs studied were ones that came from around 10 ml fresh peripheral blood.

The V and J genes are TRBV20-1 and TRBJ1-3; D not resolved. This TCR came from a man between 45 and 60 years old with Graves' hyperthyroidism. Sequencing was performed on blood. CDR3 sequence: CSARDGHTIYF. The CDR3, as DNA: TGCAGTGCTAGAGATGGCCACACCATATATTTT.